The T cell receptor beta chain under discussion was sequenced for a study of T-cell reconstitution after alpha-beta-depleted transplantation in children. Trimming shortened V by 2 bases and J by 2 bases, and 14 bases separated the two germline ends. Germline-derived CDR1 and CDR2 are SEHNR and FQNEAQ (reference sequence). This CDR3 spans 16 amino acids. Study observations and caveats: T-cell numbers and diversity one year post-transplant derived largely from freshly generated T cells. Recipient T cells and thymic progenitors that survived gave rise to the high TCRbeta diversity observed at day 60 in some patients. Two months or so post-transplant, alpha-beta T cells reportedly derived from several hundred expanded graft clones.

For TCRbeta, the library was prepared with unique molecular identifiers. TCRdb analysed the PCR reads with MiXCR anew, one entry per CDR3 protein. This sample has fewer than 450,000 distinct CDR3 sequences, with about 17% found just once. This clonotype occurred a few times. Antigen specificity is unknown. This TCR was sampled from a male patient between 2 and 10 years old who had a stem cell transplant for acute lymphoblastic leukemia, so the T cells may come from the graft donor. The input for sequencing was PBMCs, mostly from graft donor cells, taken 360 days after TCRalphabeta/CD19-depleted stem cell transplant. The genes are TRBV7-9 and TRBJ2-3; D unresolved. CDR3 nucleotides: TGTGCCAGCAGCTTAACCCCCAGGAAGCCCACAGATACGCAGTATTTT. It specifies CASSLTPRKPTDTQYF.